The 10 T cell receptor beta chains in this list originate from one sample, sequenced in a study of T cell responses to AZD1222 COVID-19 vaccine (dated by TCRdb to the early 2020s). Taken with the paper, the label for time point translates to: baseline before first vaccination. Library generation was performed with the immunoSEQ multiplex PCR assay. Drawn from immuneACCESS, this table holds only the in-frame rearrangements with V and J called that TCRdb kept. Clones are partly lost; checked studies trace under half to an unresolved V gene and leave the rest unexplained. For this sample the table gives 150,000 to 200,000 clones, of which 91% were detected only once. 1.5% to 2% of the sample lies in the top ten. The sequencing used peripheral blood, collected on day 0 of AZD1222 vaccination. The receptors were gathered from an adult in good health.

The V call is TRBV5-4, the J call TRBJ2-1; tentatively, D is TRBD2 (8 bases). Germline loops: CDR1 SGHNT, CDR2 YYREEE (reference sequence). The V gene lost 2 bases and the J gene lost 6 bases, with 18 bases spanning the gap. The CDR3 length is 16 residues. The DNA for the CDR3 is TGTGCCAGCAGCTTCGGGGGGGACAGAGGTCCCAATGAGCAGTTCTTC. Residues: CASSFGGDRGPNEQFF.

The chain joins TRBV7-2 to TRBJ1-1; weak D call: TRBD1 (5 bases). The V end lost 5 bases, the J end lost 10 bases, and 17 bases lay between the germline ends. The V gene's germline CDR1 is SGHTA and CDR2 FQGNSA. The CDR3 runs to 13 residues. CDR3 nucleotides: TGTGCCAGCAGCCCCGAAGGCGGGACCTCAGCTTTCTTT. This translates into CASSPEGGTSAFF.

This clone has a single count. The V call is TRBV28, the J call TRBJ1-1; D uncertain. CDR1 is MDHEN and CDR2 is SYDVKM in the germline V gene. V was clipped by 6 bases and J by 1 base, with 15 bases between them. The CDR3 consists of 15 residues. Here the CDR3 DNA reads TGTGCCAGCAGACGACTCAGCCGGGAGAACACTGAAGCTTTCTTT. This encodes CASRRLSRENTEAFF.

The chain recombines TRBV2 with TRBJ1-5; possibly TRBD1 for D (6 bases). This CDR3 spans 15 amino acids. Germline V gene sequence: CDR1 SNHLY, CDR2 FYNNEI. The V end lost 6 bases, the J end lost 6 bases, and 18 bases lay between the germline ends. CDR3 sequence reads: CASSPIGGDIQPQHF. CDR3 in DNA: TGTGCCAGCAGCCCGATAGGGGGGGATATTCAGCCCCAGCATTTT. Using reference TRBV2 and TRBJ1-5 for the parts outside the CDR3, the full variable domain is EPEVTQTPSHQVTQMGQEVILRCVPISNHLYFYWYRQILGQKVEFLVSFYNNEISEKSEIFDDQFSVERPDGSNFTLKIRSTKLEDSAMYFCASSPIGGDIQPQHFGDGTRLSIL.

The chain uses TRBV28 and TRBJ1-5; D uncertain. Trimming shortened V by 6 bases and J by 8 bases, and 14 bases separated the two germline ends. This CDR3 is 13 amino acids long. The V gene's germline CDR1 is MDHEN and CDR2 SYDVKM. Written as DNA, the CDR3 is TGTGCCAGCAGACGACCGGCTCGTGAGCCCCAGCATTTT. Amino acid sequence: CASRRPAREPQHF.

This clone has a handful of counts. The CDR3 DNA sequence: TGTGCCAGCAGTTACCCCAGGACAGAGGAGCGCGGGGAGCTGTTTTTT. Its protein is CASSYPRTEERGELFF. The rearrangement joins TRBV6-2 or TRBV6-3 to TRBJ2-2; D might be TRBD1 (6 bases). The CDR3 runs 16 residues. Trimming cost V 2 bases and J 7 bases, with 17 bases left between them. Per the germline V gene, CDR1 is MNHEY and CDR2 is SVGEGT.

The chain combines TRBV3-1 (or the pseudogene TRBV3-2) with TRBJ1-6, with unresolved D. V lost 2 bases and J lost 4, with 12 bases in between. The germline V gene encodes CDR1 LGHDT and CDR2 YNNKEL (reference sequence). The CDR3 length is 16 residues. CDR3 amino acids: CASSQPRTRYNSPLHF. DNA of the CDR3: TGTGCCAGCAGCCAACCCCGAACGAGATATAATTCACCCCTCCACTTT.

This rearrangement joins TRBV5-6 to TRBJ2-7; D is uncertain. V dropped 0 bases and J dropped 2 bases, with 6 bases sitting between them. CDR3 length equals 13 residues. Germline V gives CDR1 SGHDT, CDR2 YYEEEE. The CDR3 spells CASSLGRPYEQYF. The CDR3 nucleotides read TGTGCCAGCAGCTTGGGACGGCCCTACGAGCAGTACTTC.

The chain recombines TRBV7-9 with TRBJ1-2; TRBD1 agrees at 9 bases. This CDR3 has 13 amino acids. J gave up 2 bases and V 7 bases, and 2 bases lay outside the gene matches. Germline CDR1 SEHNR, CDR2 FQNEAQ (reference sequence). CDR3 residues: CASNRGQNYGYTF. CDR3 nucleotide sequence: TGTGCCAGCAACAGGGGGCAAAACTATGGCTACACCTTC.

This clone appeared a few times. The chain is built from TRBV12-3 or TRBV12-4 and TRBJ2-1; D gene uncertain. The CDR3 is 11 amino acids. The ends were cut back, 2 bases at V and 10 bases at J, with 6 bases in the middle. As DNA, the CDR3 is TGTGCCAGCAGTTTATACGGAGAGCAGTTCTTC. This encodes CASSLYGEQFF.